Listed below are T cell receptor beta chains from one sample, sequenced in a study of technical replicates of blood from a few donors. The table came from immunoSEQ multiplex PCR; TCRdb's copy has only in-frame clones and leaves some out. The data contain 50,000 to 75,000 clones, just over 90% of them singletons. The specimen sequenced was PBMCs. Receptors were obtained from a human donor in good health. Some clones in this sample may be carry-over from other donors' samples. The CDR3 runs from the conserved cysteine through the conserved F or W. Fields, in order: clone size, V gene, CDR3 length, CDR3 protein. Size is stated for part of the rows, as once, few or many counts, or as a class when the clone is expanded.

>once|TRBV7-2|16
CASSLARLAGQETQYF
>.|TRBV19|13
CASSIEEDSPQYF
>.|TRBV5-1|18
CASSPPGAKREFHNEQFF
>.|TRBV5-4|15
CASSLELAEPYEQYF
>.|TRBV2|13
CASRFRSDQPQHF
>once|TRBV6-5|15
CASRVDLAGAGEQYF
>.|TRBV29-1|11
CSVKDSYEQYF
>.|TRBV6-5|15
CASSWTGTMNYGYTF
>.|TRBV27|13
CASSWDRGNEQYF
>.|TRBV6-1|14
CATERAAGPYEQYF
>.|TRBV6-4|14
CASSDRGYNYGYTF
>.|TRBV18|14
CASRASEGASEAFF
>.|TRBV5-1|16
CASRIAGRPSTDTQYF
>.|TRBV7-3|13
CASSLATNQPQHF
>.|TRBV13|15
CASSLEGQSSGGYTF
>.|TRBV6-6|13
CASSRTGEDEQFF
>.|TRBV4-3|15
CASSQEVDMNTEAFF
>.|TRBV19|13
CASSRTGLNTQYF
>.|TRBV27|9
CASTQGGNF
>.|TRBV4-1|14
CASSQVLNTGELFF
>.|TRBV27|18
CASSLYRTSGRASETQYF
>.|TRBV7-8|16
CASSHARGQWIAEAFF
>.|TRBV2|12
CASSSSTDTQYF
>.|TRBV4-1|19
CASSQGGGFPGSYNSPLHF
>.|TRBV7-9|14
CASSSRRGYTEAFF
>once|TRBV5-1|15
CASSSGGGRFYEQYF
>.|TRBV30|11
CAWSSGRGQFF
>.|TRBV5-4|14
CASSGGQTDSPLHF